This T cell receptor (beta chain) comes out of a study of Ad26.COV2.S vaccination and SARS-CoV-2 variants (dated by TCRdb to about 2021). Concerning the study at large: Vaccine-arm donors were drawn from COV1001, a multicentre, randomized, double-blind, placebo-controlled phase I-IIa trial of Ad26.COV2.S in healthy adults. Trial participants were randomized into five groups of five: low-dose or high-dose Ad26.COV2.S given once or twice, or placebo on both occasions. Investigators remained blinded to trial group allocation during experiments and outcome assessment. A total of 32 samples were included in the TCR-sequenced set, comprising around 19 Ad26.COV2.S vaccine recipients, 5 placebo recipients and 8 SARS-CoV-2 convalescent individuals. Ad26.COV2.S was administered intramuscularly at a dose of 5x10^10 or 1x10^11 viral particles, either as one shot or as two shots given 56 days apart. Sequencing of the TCRbeta repertoire served to evaluate the specificity and breadth of SARS-CoV-2-reactive T cell receptors following Ad26.COV2.S vaccination. Overall study outcomes, separate from this receptor: Non-spike TCR breadth was comparable between vaccine and placebo recipients, consistent with the vaccine containing only spike. The authors noted that total T cell responses may have been underestimated by the TCR breadth and depth analyses. After vaccination, spike-specific CD8+ and CD4+ T cell responses were reported to show substantial breadth. Ad26.COV2.S recipients had higher spike-specific TCR breadth than placebo recipients (P = 0.0014). The study was not powered for comparison of responses between vaccine doses or regimens.

The treatment or condition label on this specimen signifies: some 20 received Ad26.COV2.S at low or high dose, single or two shots; 5 received placebo; per-sample allocation not given. For vaccine and placebo recipients, repertoires were sequenced using samples collected on day 63 after the first injection. In Cohort 1b, 25 adults aged 18-55 years were enrolled at a single site in Boston, USA, between 29 July and 7 August 2020. Ad26.COV2.S consisted of a replication-incompetent adenovirus type 26 vector by which a prefusion-stabilized SARS-CoV-2 spike protein from the original Wuhan strain was expressed. Its CDR3 holds 13 amino acids, cysteine through phenylalanine. Only CDR3 DNA remains: 39 bases, in frame from the first base. CDR1 and CDR2, per the germline V gene, are KGHDR and SFDVKD. The junction carries 10 bases between V and J, which are trimmed by 2 bases and 9 bases respectively. The immunoSEQ Assay was used to sequence TCRbeta CDR3 regions. After extraction, genomic DNA underwent amplification by bias-controlled multiplex PCR, followed by high-throughput sequencing. Turning to the authors' computational methods: To quantify the absolute abundance of every unique TCRbeta CDR3 region, sequences were collapsed and filtered. Usable DNA was measured by amplifying reference genes present in all nucleated cells, and TCRbeta template counts were normalized to that usable DNA to estimate T cell fraction. Repertoire TCRs were annotated as SARS-CoV-2-specific when V gene, CDR3 amino acid sequence and J gene were exactly matched to a known reactive TCR set. The reference SARS-CoV-2 TCR set was derived from MIRA and filtered for enrichment in COVID-19-positive ImmuneCODE repertoires, a step that removed public or cross-reactive TCRs. Drawing on the MIRA antigens, annotated TCRs were analysed further at the level of specific ORF or position within ORF. Breadth was defined as annotated unique rearrangements over total unique productive rearrangements; depth was the summed frequency of those rearrangements. Two-sided Wilcoxon rank-sum tests were applied when comparing TCR breadth between groups. TCRdb re-hosts the immuneACCESS table, in-frame sequences only. Its copies lack some clones; in the studies checked, an unresolved V gene accounts for under half of them, and the cause for the rest is not known. The V and J calls and clone size are taken from that table; D and trimming were inferred from the DNA. The sample yields 350,000 to 400,000 clones; over 75% were counted once. Of the sample, 1.5% to 2% falls within the top ten clones.

Of note for this clone: The target of this receptor is not known. The record has no base qualities; no much larger clone is one base away.

Sample: peripheral blood, taken in a trial of Ad26.COV2.S vaccine versus placebo. Here the chain combines TRBV24-1 and TRBJ2-4; no D gene is confidently identified. This receptor was taken from a person aged 18-60 years who received the Ad26.COV2.S COVID-19 vaccine or a placebo. The CDR3 region has the sequence CATSDYLNGIQYF. Read as DNA, the sequence is TGTGCCACCAGTGATTACCTGAATGGCATTCAGTACTTC.